The clone carrying this TCR beta chain was counted only a few times. What it binds is not known. Quantitative molecular-barcoded 5'-RACE generated the TCR beta libraries. TCRdb fed the 5' RACE reads into MiXCR, producing one record per CDR3 protein. The repertoire holds around 130,000 distinct CDR3 sequences, roughly 17% seen once, with about 33% in the top ten. The V segment lost 4 bases and the J segment 2 bases; nucleotides outside the gene matches: 1. Germline V gene lookup returns CDR1 SQVTM and CDR2 ANQGSEA. The CDR3 is 13 amino acids. This record belongs to a study of CD8 T cells in ankylosing spondylitis. General study results and limits: Enrichment of disease-linked clones was reportedly significant in matched ankylosing spondylitis synovial fluid. About 8 highly homologous variants made up a TCR beta motif, and this motif appeared characteristic of ankylosing spondylitis blood. Past research had described some motif variants in reactive arthritis synovial fluid and blood. Disease-linked clones bore a CD8+ phenotype, appearing relatively rarely in peripheral blood.

Material for sequencing was blood, either unsorted or a sorted T cell fraction (not recorded which). This receptor was identified in a male donor with ankylosing spondylitis. The V gene is TRBV29-1, the J gene TRBJ2-1; 8 positions match TRBD2. CDR3 DNA: TGCAGCGTTGGCGGGGGGCCCTACAATGAGCAGTTCTTC. Its translation is CSVGGGPYNEQFF.